Below are 22 T cell receptor beta chains sequenced from a single sample in a study of molecular identifiers for immune sequencing clone quantification. In TCRdb, the PCR reads were re-called with MiXCR into one record per CDR3 protein. The sample holds 63,000 or so distinct CDR3 sequences; around 17% are singletons and the top ten take 1.3% to 1.5%. Specimen: naive CD8+ T cells from blood, with Jurkat cell RNA spiked in. The subset: FACS-sorted CD8+CD4-CCR7+CD45RA+ naive T cells. These receptors all come from a human donor in good health. Some libraries in this study had Jurkat cell RNA spiked in.

This clonotype was seen many times. The gene calls are TRBV7-2 and TRBJ1-3; D ambiguous. V was trimmed by 5 bases and J by 1 base, leaving 9 bases between them. Germline V gene sequence: CDR1 SGHTA, CDR2 FQGNSA. The CDR3 consists of 14 residues. CDR3 in amino acids: CASSPTDSGNTIYF. The CDR3 region has the DNA TGTGCCAGCAGCCCCACAGATTCTGGAAACACCATATATTTT.

As to this clonotype: This may come from a read error, since a much larger clone is one base off. The V and J genes are TRBV7-6 and TRBJ2-3, with D uncertain. The CDR3 has 12 amino acids. Germline-derived CDR1 and CDR2 are SGHVS and FNYEAQ. The CDR3 spells CAGSSSTDTQYF. The CDR3 DNA reads as TGTGCCGGCAGCTCCAGCACAGATACGCAGTATTTT.

This clonotype was counted at least ten times. The CDR3 DNA reads TGTGCCAGCAGCTTACCTAGCGGGAGTGTTTACGAGCAGTACTTC. This translates into CASSLPSGSVYEQYF. The V gene is TRBV7-9, the J gene TRBJ2-7; 10 positions match TRBD2. CDR3 length equals 15 residues. After removal of 2 bases from V and 4 bases from J, the junction contained 5 bases not matched to a gene. In germline, CDR1 is SEHNR, CDR2 FQNEAQ (reference sequence).

This clonotype was detected many times. The chain employs TRBV28 and TRBJ2-7, with D hard to call. The CDR3 extends over 13 amino acids. Germline CDR1 MDHEN, CDR2 SYDVKM. V was cut by 2 bases and J by 7 bases, with 12 bases left in between. The CDR3 reads CASSLKSLREQYF. CDR3 bases: TGTGCCAGCAGTTTAAAAAGCCTGCGGGAGCAGTACTTC.

Ten or more counts support this clonotype. V usage is TRBV7-8 and J usage is TRBJ2-2; a weak D match, TRBD2 (5 bases). The V gene's germline CDR1 is SGHVS and CDR2 FQNEAQ. Trimming took 1 base from V and 4 from J, leaving 10 bases between them. This CDR3 is built from 15 residues. CDR3: CASSLVPLATGELFF. The CDR3 region has the DNA TGTGCCAGCAGCTTAGTCCCCCTAGCCACCGGGGAGCTGTTTTTT.

This clonotype has at least ten counts. The V gene is TRBV10-2, the J gene TRBJ2-1, with D perhaps given as TRBD1 or TRBD2 (5 bases each). CDR1 is WSHSY, CDR2 SAAADI, per germline. The CDR3 extends over 13 amino acids. Trimming took 6 bases from V and 5 from J, leaving 11 bases between them. The CDR3 DNA reads as TGCGCCAGCAGGACCGGGGCCCACAATGAGCAGTTCTTC. Amino acids: CASRTGAHNEQFF.

This clonotype was counted at least ten times. The chain combines TRBV7-9 with TRBJ2-7; D call uncertain. Trimming took off 5 bases at V and 0 bases at J, with 8 bases between the two ends. CDR1 is SEHNR, CDR2 FQNEAQ, per germline (reference sequence). There are 13 residues in the CDR3. The CDR3 region is CASSRGSSYEQYF. DNA of the CDR3: TGTGCCAGCAGCCGCGGCTCCTCCTACGAGCAGTACTTC.

In its sample, this clonotype was seen once. The chain recombines TRBV11-2 with TRBJ2-7; no definite D call. Deletions cut 4 bases from V and 4 bases from J, with 14 bases between. Per germline, CDR1 SGHAT and CDR2 FQNNGV. This CDR3 contains 14 residues. CDR3 protein: CASSYTSAVYEQYF. The CDR3, as DNA: TGTGCCAGCAGCTATACATCGGCAGTGTACGAGCAGTACTTC. The full variable domain, rest sourced from reference TRBV11-2 and TRBJ2-7, is EAGVAQSPRYKIIEKRQSVAFWCNPISGHATLYWYQQILGQGPKLLIQFQNNGVVDDSQLPKDRFSAERLKGVDSTLKIQPAKLEDSAVYLCASSYTSAVYEQYFGPGTRLTVT.

About this clonotype itself: A much larger clonotype is one base distant, so this may be a read error. The V call is TRBV25-1, the J call TRBJ2-7; 8 positions agree with TRBD1. With 8 bases clipped from V and 7 bases from J, the junction kept 10 bases outside the gene matches. This CDR3 spans 13 amino acids. From germline, CDR1 is MGHDK and CDR2 SYGVNS. The CDR3 sequence is CASGGTGGREQYF. CDR3 coding DNA: TGTGCCAGCGGAGGAACAGGGGGGAGGGAGCAGTACTTC.

Comments on this clonotype: Germline is not matched at one junction end, which may reflect a read error. This chain joins TRBV2 and TRBJ2-2; 8 bases line up with TRBD2. The CDR3 runs 16 residues. The germline V gene encodes CDR1 SNHLY and CDR2 FYNNEI. The CDR3 region has the DNA TGTGCCAGCAGAGAAGCGGGGGCGCTGGGGACCGGGGAGCTGTTTTTT. Its translation: CASREAGALGTGELFF.

This clonotype was seen many times. The chain combines TRBV20-1 with TRBJ1-2, with TRBD1 matching over 7 bases. The length of the CDR3 is 13 residues. Germline V gene data show CDR1 as DFQATT and CDR2 as SNEGSKA (reference sequence). The J segment lost 8 bases and the V segment lost 0 bases, leaving 6 bases of the junction unmatched. The chain's CDR3 is CSARDYGTVGYTF. CDR3 sequence (DNA): TGCAGTGCTAGAGATTACGGGACAGTCGGCTACACCTTC.

This clonotype was seen repeatedly, ten times or more. V and J are TRBV12-3 or TRBV12-4 and TRBJ2-7; no clear D. This CDR3 is built from 12 residues. V lost 5 bases to trimming and J lost 4 bases, with 9 bases between them. CDR3 protein: CASSPTEYEQYF. The CDR3 nucleotides are TGTGCCAGCAGTCCAACAGAGTACGAGCAGTACTTC.

This clonotype came up many times. The chain joins TRBV27 to TRBJ2-3; a possible D gene is TRBD2 (6 bases). Deletions cut 6 bases from V and 2 bases from J, with 15 bases between. The CDR3 sequence is 15 residues long. Looked up from germline, CDR1 is MNHEY and CDR2 is SMNVEV (reference sequence). The CDR3 nucleotides read TGTGCCAGCAGCTTGACTAGGGGCTACACAGATACGCAGTATTTT. Protein: CASSLTRGYTDTQYF.

This clonotype was detected many times. The chain combines TRBV10-2 with TRBJ2-3, with TRBD2 identical over 9 bases. CDR3 size: 14 residues. The V and J ends lost 8 bases and 2 bases, in that order; junction bases with no gene match: 5. CDR1 WSHSY and CDR2 SAAADI come from the germline V gene. CDR3 DNA sequence: TGCGCCAGCTCTAGCGGGGTGTCCACAGATACGCAGTATTTT. Protein product: CASSSGVSTDTQYF.

This clonotype was seen a few times. The J gene is TRBJ2-7, the V gene TRBV3-1; unclear D gene. CDR3 length: 14 residues. Per the germline V gene, CDR1 is LGHDT and CDR2 is YNNKEL (reference sequence). Trimming left V 1 base short and J 3 bases short, with 10 bases between. CDR3 in DNA: TGTGCCAGCAGCCAAGGCCTAGGGAACTACGAGCAGTACTTC. This codes for CASSQGLGNYEQYF.

The sample holds many counts of this clonotype. The gene calls are TRBV7-8 and TRBJ2-1, with 10 bases identical to TRBD2. Germline V CDR1 and CDR2: SGHVS, FQNEAQ. The V and J ends lost 5 bases and 7 bases, in that order; junction bases with no gene match: 5. The CDR3 loop spans 14 amino acids. The CDR3 DNA is TGTGCCAGCAGCCCTGGACTAGCGGCTAATGAGCAGTTCTTC. Amino acids: CASSPGLAANEQFF.

This clonotype was seen many times. The chain uses TRBV10-3 and TRBJ1-5, with D possibly being TRBD1 (5 bases). The CDR3 has 14 residues. The germline V gene has CDR1 ENHRY and CDR2 SYGVKD. V dropped 2 bases and J dropped 3 bases, with 8 bases sitting between them. CDR3 in amino acids: CAISEGGDNQPQHF. CDR3 nucleotides: TGTGCCATCAGTGAGGGAGGGGACAATCAGCCCCAGCATTTT.

This clonotype was counted at least ten times. The rearrangement links TRBV7-8 to TRBJ2-3, with D possibly being TRBD1 or TRBD2 (6 bases each). This CDR3 spans 15 amino acids. Trimming pared 5 bases from V and 4 bases from J, leaving 16 bases between. Germline V gene sequence: CDR1 SGHVS, CDR2 FQNEAQ. Here the CDR3 DNA reads TGTGCCAGCAGCGCGCGGGACACACGATCAGATACGCAGTATTTT. This gives the protein CASSARDTRSDTQYF.

This clonotype was detected many times. V usage is TRBV27 and J usage is TRBJ2-6, with a weak D call TRBD1 (6 bases). Per the germline V gene, CDR1 is MNHEY and CDR2 is SMNVEV (reference sequence). There are 19 residues in the CDR3. Trimming pared 1 base from V and 0 bases from J, leaving 16 bases between. Written as DNA, the CDR3 is TGTGCCAGCAGTTTATTAGGCCCAGGACAGAGCTCTGGGGCCAACGTCCTGACTTTC. It translates to CASSLLGPGQSSGANVLTF.

In this sample, this clonotype turned up many times. The chain recombines TRBV5-6 with TRBJ2-3, with D unclear. The CDR3 covers 12 residues. From germline, CDR1 is SGHDT and CDR2 YYEEEE. V was clipped by 1 base and J by 6 bases, with 6 bases between them. The CDR3 loop reads CASSLMTDTQYF. In nucleotides, the CDR3 is TGTGCCAGCAGCTTGATGACCGATACGCAGTATTTT.

This clonotype was recorded many times. The CDR3 DNA is TGCAGTGCTGGTAAGCAGGGGGCGATCAATCAGCCCCAGCATTTT. It encodes CSAGKQGAINQPQHF. This sequence joins TRBV20-1 and TRBJ1-5; TRBD1 matches 8 bases. The CDR3 runs to 15 residues. Germline CDR1 and CDR2: DFQATT and SNEGSKA (reference sequence). V gave up 5 bases and J gave up 3 bases; unmatched junction bases: 9.

This clonotype was seen a handful of times. CDR3 sequence reads: CASTLAGGPTYNEQFF. CDR3 in DNA: TGTGCCAGCACCCTAGCGGGAGGACCCACCTACAATGAGCAGTTCTTC. V is TRBV12-3 or TRBV12-4 and J is TRBJ2-1, with 11 bases matching TRBD2. V gave up 7 bases and J gave up 2 bases; unmatched junction bases: 7. This CDR3 region has 16 residues.